Below are 21 T cell receptor beta chains sequenced from a single sample in a study of shared clonotypes between healthy human individuals. The repertoire was sequenced with immunoSEQ multiplex PCR; TCRdb's copy has only in-frame clones and lacks some. Of 2 million to 2.5 million clones in the sample, approximately 95% are singletons; the top ten hold 0.13%. Sequencing was done on a sample of naive CD4+ T cells sorted from blood. Subset denoted: CD45RA+ positively selected. The source is a man aged 18 to 30 in good health.

V usage is TRBV5-1 and J usage is TRBJ2-3; 9 bases match TRBD2. This CDR3 has 14 amino acids. Germline CDR1 SGHRS, CDR2 YFSETQ. V gave up 3 bases and J gave up 5 bases; unmatched junction bases: 4. The CDR3, as DNA: TGCGCCAGCAGCTCTCAGCGGGGGGTAGATACGCAGTATTTT. Its protein product is CASSSQRGVDTQYF. The full variable domain, rest sourced from reference TRBV5-1 and TRBJ2-3, is KAGVTQTPRYLIKTRGQQVTLSCSPISGHRSVSWYQQTPGQGLQFLFEYFSETQRNKGNFPGRFSGRQFSNSRSEMNVSTLELGDSALYLCASSSQRGVDTQYFGPGTRLTVL.

J is TRBJ2-1 and V is TRBV18; D gene uncertain. Germline V gene sequence: CDR1 KGHSH, CDR2 LQKENI. CDR3 length: 15 residues. V was clipped by 0 bases and J by 5 bases, with 11 bases between them. The CDR3 reads CASSPPGNADNEQFF. In nucleotides, the CDR3 is TGTGCCAGCTCACCACCGGGTAACGCGGACAATGAGCAGTTCTTC.

The chain uses TRBV18 and TRBJ2-5; TRBD1 is a possible D gene (6 bases). CDR1 and CDR2 from the germline V gene are KGHSH and LQKENI. With 6 bases removed from V and 5 bases from J, the gap between germline ends came to 16 bases. This CDR3 has 14 amino acids. CDR3 protein: CASSPDAGVETQYF. CDR3 sequence (DNA): TGTGCCAGCTCGCCAGACGCAGGGGTGGAGACCCAGTACTTC.

The rearrangement joins TRBV5-4 to TRBJ2-1, with 10 bases that match TRBD2. This CDR3 region has 15 residues. Trimming at V came to 2 bases and at J to 7 bases, leaving 6 bases not matched to a gene. Per the germline V gene, CDR1 is SGHNT and CDR2 is YYREEE (reference sequence). CDR3 in DNA: TGTGCCAGCAGCTTCAGAGCGGGAGGGTGGAATGAGCAGTTCTTC. Protein product: CASSFRAGGWNEQFF.

The chain combines TRBV5-5 with TRBJ1-1; unclear D gene. V gave up 4 bases and J gave up 4 bases, with 17 bases separating them. Germline CDR1 reads SGHKS; CDR2 reads YYEKEE (reference sequence). CDR3 length: 15 amino acids. The CDR3 is CASSPGKVLGTEAFF. CDR3 sequence (DNA): TGTGCCAGCAGCCCTGGGAAGGTTTTGGGCACTGAAGCTTTCTTT.

This clone was seen only once. Other nucleotide sequences from this sample produce the same CDR3. The chain has TRBV5-1 and TRBJ2-7, with 10 positions matching TRBD1. V shed 4 bases, J shed 1 base, and the junction held 2 bases outside the gene matches. Germline CDR1 SGHRS, CDR2 YFSETQ. The CDR3 extends over 14 amino acids. CDR3 sequence (DNA): TGCGCCAGCAGCCGGACAGGGGGGTCCTACGAGCAGTACTTC. Translating gives CASSRTGGSYEQYF. The full variable domain, its missing parts supplied by reference TRBV5-1 and TRBJ2-7, is KAGVTQTPRYLIKTRGQQVTLSCSPISGHRSVSWYQQTPGQGLQFLFEYFSETQRNKGNFPGRFSGRQFSNSRSEMNVSTLELGDSALYLCASSRTGGSYEQYFGPGTRLTVT.

The chain is built from TRBV28 and TRBJ1-2; 8 positions match TRBD1. The germline V gene has CDR1 MDHEN and CDR2 SYDVKM. Trimming took 3 bases from V and 8 from J; bases not matched to a gene: 20. The CDR3 extends over 18 amino acids. In DNA, the CDR3 is TGTGCCAGCAGTTTGGTCTCCCGCGTGCAGGGGGCAGAGAAAGGCTACACCTTC. Its protein product is CASSLVSRVQGAEKGYTF.

This sequence joins TRBV2 and TRBJ1-1; D gene unclear. The CDR3 extends over 13 amino acids. The germline V gene has CDR1 SNHLY and CDR2 FYNNEI. V was pared by 1 base and J by 3 bases, with 6 bases between. The CDR3 protein is CASSEGWDTEAFF. DNA of the CDR3: TGTGCCAGCAGTGAAGGTTGGGACACTGAAGCTTTCTTT.

CDR3 residues: CASGSRTRAYEQYF. DNA for the CDR3: TGTGCTAGTGGTTCGAGGACTAGAGCCTACGAGCAGTACTTC. The chain carries TRBV12-5 and TRBJ2-7, with 7 bases fitting TRBD2. CDR1 LGHNT and CDR2 FRNRAP come from the germline V gene. V trimming: 4 bases; J trimming: 2 bases; junction bases outside the gene matches: 5. This CDR3 contains 14 residues.

The V gene is TRBV6-1, the J gene TRBJ1-3; D is perhaps TRBD1 (5 bases). The CDR3 consists of 14 residues. Germline CDR1 MNHNS, CDR2 SASEGT. V gave up 4 bases and J gave up 2 bases, with 9 bases separating them. Here the CDR3 reads CASSAGGTGNTIYF. CDR3 in DNA: TGTGCCAGCAGTGCTGGGGGGACTGGAAACACCATATATTTT.

The rearrangement uses TRBV6-5 and TRBJ2-1, with D uncertain. The CDR3 sequence is 12 residues long. The germline CDR1 and CDR2 sequences are MNHEY and SVGAGI. V lost 4 bases and J 11 bases, leaving 12 bases between the germline ends. The CDR3 loop is CASSFITEKQFF. In nucleotides, the CDR3 is TGTGCCAGCAGTTTTATAACGGAGAAGCAGTTCTTC.

V is TRBV29-1 and J is TRBJ1-2; no reliable D call. Germline V gives CDR1 SQVTM, CDR2 ANQGSEA. The V gene lost 3 bases and the J gene lost 8 bases, with 10 bases spanning the gap. CDR3 size: 11 residues. The CDR3 here is CSVDQVEGYTF. CDR3 DNA: TGCAGCGTTGACCAGGTAGAAGGCTACACCTTC.

V usage is TRBV2 and J usage is TRBJ2-3; TRBD2 aligns across 13 bases. V dropped 6 bases and J dropped 7; count of bases not matched to a gene: 10. Germline V gene data show CDR1 as SNHLY and CDR2 as FYNNEI. CDR3 length equals 16 residues. The CDR3: CASRATSGGALNTQYF. CDR3 DNA: TGTGCCAGCAGAGCTACTAGCGGGGGGGCATTAAATACGCAGTATTTT.

The chain uses TRBV5-5 and TRBJ2-1; a possible D gene is TRBD2 (6 bases). V lost 4 bases, J lost 6 bases, and 20 bases lay in between. The CDR3 totals 16 residues. CDR1 SGHKS and CDR2 YYEKEE come from the germline V gene (reference sequence). The CDR3 here is CASSRVGTGESNEQFF. CDR3 DNA: TGTGCCAGCAGCAGGGTGGGTACGGGAGAGAGCAATGAGCAGTTCTTC.

The V gene is TRBV28, the J gene TRBJ1-2; D remains ambiguous. Trimming cost V 8 bases and J 2 bases, with 12 bases left between them. In germline, CDR1 is MDHEN, CDR2 SYDVKM. CDR3 size: 13 residues. The CDR3, as DNA: TGTGCCAGCCTCCAGTTTACCAACTATGGCTACACCTTC. The encoded protein is CASLQFTNYGYTF.

The chain combines TRBV6-1 with TRBJ1-4, with D possibly TRBD1 on 6 matching bases. CDR1 MNHNS and CDR2 SASEGT come from the germline V gene. The CDR3 loop spans 17 amino acids. V was cut by 4 bases and J by 0 bases, with 15 bases left in between. DNA for the CDR3: TGTGCCAGCAGTGGCGGGAAGCAGGGGCCAACTAATGAAAAACTGTTTTTT. It translates to CASSGGKQGPTNEKLFF.

The genes are TRBV7-9 and TRBJ1-6; possibly TRBD1 for D (5 bases). The V and J ends lost 3 bases and 5 bases respectively, with 11 bases between them. The germline CDR1 and CDR2 sequences are SEHNR and FQNEAQ (reference sequence). The CDR3 covers 15 residues. The CDR3 coding sequence is TGTGCCAGCAGCTTCTACAGGTCCAATAATTCACCCCTCCACTTT. Translating it yields CASSFYRSNNSPLHF.

The rearrangement uses TRBV4-2 and TRBJ1-1; tentative D call: TRBD1 (6 bases). The CDR3 extends over 14 amino acids. Trimming shortened V by 4 bases and J by 3 bases, and 12 bases separated the two germline ends. Germline V CDR1 and CDR2: LGHNA, YNFKEQ. The CDR3 reads CASSRDRTDTEAFF. The CDR3 bases are TGTGCCAGCAGCCGAGACCGGACAGACACTGAAGCTTTCTTT.

The DNA of the CDR3 is TGTGCCAGCAGTGAAACGACGACGGGAAATTCACCCCTCCACTTT. The encoded protein is CASSETTTGNSPLHF. The rearrangement links TRBV6-1 to TRBJ1-6; the D is unclear. Trimming pared 2 bases from V and 7 bases from J, leaving 12 bases between. The length of the CDR3 is 15 residues. Germline V gene data show CDR1 as MNHNS and CDR2 as SASEGT.

The chain uses TRBV11-2 and TRBJ2-7; D is unresolved. Trimming removed 5 bases from V and 1 base from J, with 24 bases in between. This CDR3 contains 18 residues. CDR1 is SGHAT and CDR2 is FQNNGV in the germline V gene. The chain's CDR3 is CASSQSSSSSSFSYEQYF. In DNA, the CDR3 is TGTGCCAGCAGCCAGAGCAGCAGCTCGAGTAGTTTTTCCTACGAGCAGTACTTC.

This chain uses TRBV29-1 with TRBJ1-2; 9 positions match TRBD1. V was clipped by 5 bases and J by 8 bases; unmatched bases: 9. The CDR3 contains 13 residues. Germline loops: CDR1 SQVTM, CDR2 ANQGSEA. Here the CDR3 DNA reads TGCAGCGTTCAAAGGGACAGGGTAAAAGGCTACACCTTC. Translated, it gives CSVQRDRVKGYTF.